This T cell receptor beta chain emerged from a study of breast tumors, draining lymph nodes, adjacent tissues. Whole-study results and caveats: Data fit most tumor T cells coming from lymph node, expanding in tumor. Data only fit, rather than demonstrated, lymph node origin of most tumor T cells. Tumor repertoires ranked between lymph nodes and nontumor tissue in diversity, with V and J gene preferences. Luminal-like breast cancer showed significantly greater tumor-nontumor repertoire similarity than basal-like breast cancer did.

This clonotype was counted a few times. The antigen remains unidentified. This may be a read error, as it is one base from a much larger clone. Breast cancer patients provided tissue from their axillary draining lymph nodes. From the multiplex PCR reads, TCRdb called clonotypes with MiXCR, one entry per CDR3 protein. The sample includes approximately 210,000 distinct CDR3 sequences, around 32% seen only once; the top ten take around 1.4%. The germline V gene encodes CDR1 DFQATT and CDR2 SNEGSKA (reference sequence). Trimming removed 3 bases at V and 6 bases at J, with 18 bases between. The CDR3 totals 14 residues.

This TCR was recovered from a female donor with breast cancer. Some clones in this sample may be carry-over from other donors' samples. The sample comprised axillary lymph node tissue. This rearrangement joins TRBV20-1 to TRBJ2-7, with unresolved D. CDR3 protein: CSASFGLKGSEQYF. DNA of the CDR3: TGCAGTGCTAGTTTTGGCCTAAAGGGCTCCGAGCAGTACTTC.